These 20 T cell receptor beta chains originate from one sample sequenced in a study of CD8+ T cells in alopecia areata. Sequencing used cDNA as its template, made by extracting RNA and reverse transcribing it. The assay was immunoSEQ multiplex PCR, and TCRdb's table has in-frame clones only and misses some. The repertoire holds some 170,000 clones, with 65% to 75% as singletons. This specimen consisted of CD8+ T cells sorted from blood, obtained at week 0. The receptors here all came from a human donor with alopecia areata.

This sequence joins TRBV7-9 and TRBJ2-2, with D unresolved. The germline gives CDR1 SEHNR, CDR2 FQNEAQ (reference sequence). The CDR3 contains 13 residues. V lost 6 bases to trimming and J lost 3 bases, with 8 bases between them. The CDR3 reads CASRQSDTGELFF. DNA for the CDR3: TGTGCCAGCAGGCAAAGCGACACCGGGGAGCTGTTTTTT.

The chain is built from TRBV5-1 and TRBJ2-5, with a tentative D call TRBD1 (5 bases). Germline V gene lookup returns CDR1 SGHRS and CDR2 YFSETQ. The V gene lost 0 bases and the J gene lost 6 bases, with 6 bases spanning the gap. This CDR3 contains 12 residues. The CDR3, as DNA: TGCGCCAGCAGCTTGGAGGGGAAGACCCAGTACTTC. Encoded protein: CASSLEGKTQYF.

This chain links TRBV7-9 with TRBJ2-7, with TRBD1 matching 7 bases. The trim removed 5 bases at V and 2 bases at J, leaving 9 bases unmatched. The CDR3 runs 15 residues. The germline gives CDR1 SEHNR, CDR2 FQNEAQ (reference sequence). This CDR3 is CASSPVTGTAYEQYF. The DNA of the CDR3 is TGTGCCAGCAGCCCAGTCACCGGGACAGCCTACGAGCAGTACTTC.

The rearrangement joins TRBV14 to TRBJ2-2; 8 bases fit TRBD1. There are 17 residues in the CDR3. Germline V lookup: CDR1 SGHDN, CDR2 FVKESK. Trimming at V came to 4 bases and at J to 4 bases, leaving 11 bases not matched to a gene. The chain's CDR3 is CASSPSPGQDLTGELFF. CDR3 sequence (DNA): TGTGCCAGCAGCCCATCCCCGGGACAGGACCTCACCGGGGAGCTGTTTTTT.

J is TRBJ2-1 and V is TRBV6-5; D is ambiguous. There are 14 residues in the CDR3. Germline loops: CDR1 MNHEY, CDR2 SVGAGI. V lost 6 bases and J 2 bases, leaving 11 bases between the germline ends. The CDR3 reads CASREAGPYNEQFF. The CDR3 DNA reads TGTGCCAGCAGGGAAGCAGGTCCCTACAATGAGCAGTTCTTC.

The chain combines TRBV30 with TRBJ2-7, with a possible D match to TRBD1 (6 bases). The CDR3 is 13 amino acids. V gave up 3 bases and J gave up 3 bases, with 12 bases separating them. Looked up from germline, CDR1 is GTSNPN and CDR2 is SVGIG (reference sequence). The CDR3 DNA sequence: TGTGCCTGGAGCCCGGACAGTAGCTACGAGCAGTACTTC. It codes for CAWSPDSSYEQYF.

This clone was seen more than once but under ten times. The chain has TRBV19 and TRBJ2-1; 11 bases align to TRBD2. Germline assignment: CDR1 LNHDA and CDR2 SQIVND (reference sequence). This CDR3 comprises 15 residues. Trimming took 1 base from V and 6 from J; bases not matched to a gene: 2. The chain's CDR3 is CASSIGSGGANEQFF. The DNA of the CDR3 is TGTGCCAGTAGTATAGGTAGCGGGGGGGCCAATGAGCAGTTCTTC.

J is TRBJ2-5 and V is TRBV6-5, with D perhaps TRBD1 (8 bases). Germline V gene lookup returns CDR1 MNHEY and CDR2 SVGAGI. Trimming pared 3 bases from V and 5 bases from J, leaving 13 bases between. The CDR3 contains 14 residues. The CDR3 region is CASSYGQGGETQYF. The CDR3 nucleotides are TGTGCCAGCAGTTATGGACAGGGAGGGGAGACCCAGTACTTC.

V usage is TRBV2 and J usage is TRBJ1-6, with a possible D match to TRBD1 (6 bases). V was trimmed by 6 bases and J by 13 bases, leaving 10 bases between them. Germline CDR1 reads SNHLY; CDR2 reads FYNNEI. This CDR3 is built from 11 residues. The CDR3 is CASRGAVPLHF. DNA of the CDR3: TGTGCCAGCAGGGGGGCGGTCCCCCTCCACTTT.

V gene TRBV19 combines with J gene TRBJ2-1; the D gene is possibly TRBD2 (6 bases). V lost 3 bases, J lost 7 bases, and 13 bases lay in between. This CDR3 has 14 amino acids. Germline assignment: CDR1 LNHDA and CDR2 SQIVND (reference sequence). The CDR3 nucleotides read TGTGCCAGTAGTATTTGGGGCGCGGGAAATGAGCAGTTCTTC. It codes for CASSIWGAGNEQFF.

The chain employs TRBV9 and TRBJ1-1, with D possibly matching TRBD1 (6 bases). Germline values: CDR1 SGDLS, CDR2 YYNGEE. The germline V and J ends were trimmed by 7 bases and 5 bases, with 15 bases remaining between them. The CDR3 loop spans 13 amino acids. The CDR3 here is CASALQGDTEAFF. CDR3 bases: TGTGCCAGCGCCTTACAGGGTGATACTGAAGCTTTCTTT.

The chain employs TRBV29-1 and TRBJ1-2, with D perhaps TRBD1 (6 bases). V was trimmed by 4 bases and J by 8 bases, leaving 20 bases between them. Per germline, CDR1 SQVTM and CDR2 ANQGSEA. This CDR3 has 14 amino acids. The CDR3 bases are TGCAGCGTTGGGGGCGGACAGAGTTGGGACGGCTACACCTTC. Protein product: CSVGGGQSWDGYTF.

This chain joins TRBV4-1 and TRBJ2-1; 14 nucleotides line up with TRBD2. Per germline, CDR1 MGHRA and CDR2 YSYEKL. Losses at the gene ends were 2 bases for V and 5 bases for J; bases not matched to a gene: 5. The CDR3 contains 17 residues. Here the CDR3 reads CASSQKGLAGGHNEQFF. The CDR3 coding sequence is TGCGCCAGCAGCCAAAAAGGACTAGCGGGGGGCCACAATGAGCAGTTCTTC.

The chain has TRBV4-1 and TRBJ2-2; D might be TRBD1 (6 bases). The CDR3 covers 14 residues. The germline V and J ends were trimmed by 0 bases and 7 bases, with 9 bases remaining between them. The germline V gene encodes CDR1 MGHRA and CDR2 YSYEKL. The CDR3 sequence is CASSQERGSGELFF. CDR3 nucleotide sequence: TGCGCCAGCAGCCAAGAAAGGGGGAGCGGGGAGCTGTTTTTT.

The chain links TRBV7-9 to TRBJ1-1, with a possible D match to TRBD1 (6 bases). V dropped 9 bases and J dropped 2 bases, with 13 bases sitting between them. Germline CDR1 is SEHNR and CDR2 is FQNEAQ (reference sequence). The CDR3 has 13 residues. The CDR3 sequence is CASGGRINTEAFF. In DNA form, the CDR3 reads TGTGCCAGTGGGGGGCGAATTAACACTGAAGCTTTCTTT.

The chain links TRBV11-2 to TRBJ2-7; TRBD2 is a possible D gene (6 bases). V lost 3 bases to trimming and J lost 3 bases, with 15 bases between them. The length of the CDR3 is 15 residues. Germline V gives CDR1 SGHAT, CDR2 FQNNGV. CDR3 sequence: CASSFRNSGYYEQYF. In nucleotides, the CDR3 is TGTGCCAGCAGCTTCCGTAATAGCGGTTACTACGAGCAGTACTTC.

In this sample, this clone turned up a few times. The rearrangement uses TRBV5-6 and TRBJ2-1, with 9 bases fitting TRBD2. The J segment lost 7 bases and the V segment lost 4 bases, leaving 18 bases of the junction unmatched. CDR1 and CDR2 from the germline V gene are SGHDT and YYEEEE. The CDR3 length is 18 residues. CDR3 in DNA: TGTGCCAGCAGCATGCTTTTAGTAGCGGGGGAGGTTATAAATGAGCAGTTCTTC. It yields the protein CASSMLLVAGEVINEQFF.

The V and J genes are TRBV10-2 and TRBJ2-1; unclear D gene. The V end was cut by 0 bases, the J end by 15 bases, with 12 bases between. The CDR3 loop spans 12 amino acids. The germline V gene encodes CDR1 WSHSY and CDR2 SAAADI. The CDR3 region has the DNA TGCGCCAGCAGTGAGTCGATCAGCTCTCCGTTCTTC. The encoded protein is CASSESISSPFF.

This clone turned up a few times. J is TRBJ2-6 and V is TRBV19; D is undetermined. The ends were cut back, 9 bases at V and 1 base at J, with 4 bases in the middle. The germline V gene encodes CDR1 LNHDA and CDR2 SQIVND (reference sequence). The CDR3 is 12 amino acids. CDR3 loop: CASVSGANVLTF. The DNA for the CDR3 is TGTGCCAGCGTTTCTGGGGCCAACGTCCTGACTTTC.

This sequence joins TRBV5-6 and TRBJ1-1, with a tentative D call TRBD1 (5 bases). Between the trimmed V and J ends, which lost 4 bases and 7 bases, there was a span of 11 bases. The CDR3 is 12 residues long. Germline CDR1 SGHDT, CDR2 YYEEEE. CDR3 loop: CASSIGQDEAFF. The CDR3 DNA is TGTGCCAGCAGCATAGGACAAGATGAAGCTTTCTTT.